This TCR beta chain was sequenced during a study of T cell changes during pregnancy in multiple sclerosis. This table comes from immunoSEQ multiplex PCR, and its TCRdb copy is limited to in-frame clones, with some not included. Of about 32,000 clones listed, 91% are singletons. CDR3 length equals 13 residues. V shed 0 bases and J shed 4 bases, with 7 bases lying between them. Germline CDR1 reads SGHDT; CDR2 reads YYEEEE. The chain recombines TRBV5-6 with TRBJ2-5; unclear D gene. The sample was CD8+ T cells from peripheral blood mononuclear cells, taken in the second trimester of pregnancy. The TCR was taken from a female donor in good health, enrolled as a control in a pregnancy study. CDR3 sequence reads: CASSLDMSETQYF. The CDR3 coding sequence is TGTGCCAGCAGCTTGGATATGTCAGAGACCCAGTACTTC.